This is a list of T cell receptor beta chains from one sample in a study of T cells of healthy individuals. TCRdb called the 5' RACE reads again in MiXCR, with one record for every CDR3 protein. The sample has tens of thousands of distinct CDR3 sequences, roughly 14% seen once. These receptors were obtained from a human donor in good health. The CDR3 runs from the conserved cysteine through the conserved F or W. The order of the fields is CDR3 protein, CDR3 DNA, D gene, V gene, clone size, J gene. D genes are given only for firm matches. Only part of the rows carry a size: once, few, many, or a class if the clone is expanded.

CASSFGPEDTQYF TGCGCCAGCAGCTTCGGGCCTGAAGATACGCAGTATTTT NA TRBV5-1 few TRBJ2-3
CASSLDRGATGNTIYF TGCGCCAGCAGCTTGGATCGCGGGGCGACAGGAAACACCATATATTTT NA TRBV5-1 few TRBJ1-3
CSVNRGVGNIQYF TGCAGCGTTAACCGGGGAGTTGGTAACATTCAGTACTTC NA TRBV29-1 few TRBJ2-4
CASSFQGIRDEQFF TGTGCCAGCAGCTTCCAGGGTATACGGGATGAGCAGTTCTTC NA TRBV5-4 NA TRBJ2-1
CSAVLAGGNEQFF TGCAGTGCCGTACTAGCGGGAGGCAATGAGCAGTTCTTC TRBD2 TRBV20-1 many TRBJ2-1
CSAQPLTGSETQYF TGCAGTGCTCAACCATTAACAGGGTCGGAGACCCAGTACTTC NA TRBV20-1 many TRBJ2-5
CASSQVPQGGNYGYTF TGCGCCAGCAGCCAAGTCCCCCAGGGGGGTAACTATGGCTACACCTTC TRBD1 TRBV4-3 NA TRBJ1-2
CASSLSGGAGDTQYF TGTGCCAGCAGCCTTAGCGGGGGGGCCGGAGATACGCAGTATTTT TRBD2 TRBV7-2 many TRBJ2-3
CATSDSVRGYTF TGTGCCACCAGTGATTCAGTGAGAGGCTACACCTTC NA TRBV24-1 many TRBJ1-2
CASTRTGGLYTF TGCGCCAGCACTCGGACAGGGGGCCTATACACCTTC TRBD1 TRBV5-1 many TRBJ1-2
CASSEQLLEDLGTQYF TGTGCCAGCAGTGAACAATTGCTCGAAGATCTAGGGACCCAGTACTTC NA TRBV2 few TRBJ2-5
CASRGDSINTEAFF TGTGCCAGCAGAGGGGACAGCATAAACACTGAAGCTTTCTTT TRBD1 TRBV2 few TRBJ1-1
CSAIPSGSGKTQYF TGCAGTGCTATCCCTAGCGGGAGTGGGAAGACCCAGTACTTC TRBD2 TRBV20-1 many TRBJ2-5
CASSLEASGGIEQFF TGTGCCAGCAGTTTAGAGGCTAGCGGGGGTATTGAGCAGTTCTTC TRBD2 TRBV27 many TRBJ2-1
CASSQGTSGGGQFF TGCGCCAGCAGCCAAGGGACTAGCGGGGGGGGGCAGTTCTTC TRBD2 TRBV4-3 few TRBJ2-1
CATSELSGMEEETQYF TGTGCCACCAGTGAACTCTCAGGGATGGAGGAAGAGACCCAGTACTTC NA TRBV24-1 NA TRBJ2-5
CASSSGGLKQETQYF TGTGCCAGCAGCTCCGGGGGCTTAAAGCAAGAGACCCAGTACTTC NA TRBV7-2 NA TRBJ2-5
CASSARQGWSTEAFF TGTGCCAGCAGTGCCCGACAGGGGTGGTCCACTGAAGCTTTCTTT TRBD1 TRBV25-1 many TRBJ1-1
CATSDTDRDEQFF TGTGCCACCAGTGATACAGACAGGGATGAGCAGTTCTTC TRBD1 TRBV24-1 many TRBJ2-1
CASIPMGTGGSYNEQFF TGTGCCAGCATCCCAATGGGGACAGGGGGGTCCTACAATGAGCAGTTCTTC TRBD1 TRBV6-1 many TRBJ2-1
CASSPPEREEGDTQYF TGTGCCAGCTCACCACCCGAGCGGGAGGAAGGAGATACGCAGTATTTT TRBD2 TRBV18 NA TRBJ2-3
CASSWGRGDVETQYF TGTGCCAGCAGCTGGGGTAGGGGGGACGTCGAGACCCAGTACTTC NA TRBV7-2 many TRBJ2-5
CASSQDPGLAGVNTGELFF TGTGCCAGCAGCCAAGATCCGGGACTAGCGGGAGTGAACACCGGGGAGCTGTTTTTT TRBD2 TRBV4-2 few TRBJ2-2
CASSQPFGLAGVDEQFF TGTGCCAGCAGCCAGCCTTTCGGACTAGCGGGAGTCGATGAGCAGTTCTTC TRBD2 TRBV3-1 once TRBJ2-1
CASSQDYPPAGLLGETQYF TGCGCCAGCAGCCAAGATTACCCCCCAGCGGGGCTCCTCGGGGAGACCCAGTACTTC TRBD2 TRBV4-3 few TRBJ2-5
CASIPVRGGKYGYTF TGTGCCAGCATTCCTGTCCGCGGGGGCAAGTATGGCTACACCTTC NA TRBV21-1 many TRBJ1-2
CAISEPTGEGGNQPQHF TGTGCCATCAGTGAGCCGACAGGGGAGGGTGGCAATCAGCCCCAGCATTTT TRBD1 TRBV10-3 many TRBJ1-5
CASSYTGTGAYEQYF TGTGCCAGCAGTTACACTGGGACAGGAGCCTACGAGCAGTACTTC TRBD1 TRBV6-5 many TRBJ2-7
CASRTGLADQPQHF TGTGCCAGCAGAACTGGTCTCGCCGACCAGCCCCAGCATTTT NA TRBV27 NA TRBJ1-5
CASSSVPGASYGYTF TGTGCCAGCAGCTCGGTTCCAGGGGCCAGCTATGGCTACACCTTC NA TRBV9 NA TRBJ1-2
CSALGNTLNTEAFF TGCAGCGCCCTAGGTAATACTTTGAACACTGAAGCTTTCTTT NA TRBV29-1 few TRBJ1-1
CSARVQGASGYTF TGCAGTGCTAGAGTGCAGGGGGCGAGCGGCTACACCTTC TRBD1 TRBV20-1 few TRBJ1-2
CASSYSSQENIQYF TGTGCCAGCAGTTACTCGAGCCAGGAAAACATTCAGTACTTC NA TRBV6-2/TRBV6-3 many TRBJ2-4
CSVVTGNGLGGYTF TGCAGCGTCGTGACAGGGAATGGGTTAGGTGGCTACACCTTC TRBD1 TRBV29-1 few TRBJ1-2
CSEGGGYTF TGCAGTGAGGGGGGAGGCTACACCTTC NA TRBV29-1 many TRBJ1-2
CASSLGAGTGGNEQFF TGTGCCAGCAGCTTAGGGGCGGGGACAGGGGGCAATGAGCAGTTCTTC TRBD1 TRBV7-9 NA TRBJ2-1
CASSQQGEQYF TGTGCCAGCAGCCAACAGGGGGAGCAGTACTTC NA TRBV3-1 few TRBJ2-7
CASSLGSGQGSGELFF TGTGCCAGCAGCTTAGGTTCGGGACAGGGGTCCGGGGAGCTGTTTTTT TRBD1 TRBV7-7 few TRBJ2-2
CASRSDRLAEAFF TGCGCCAGCAGATCGGACAGGTTGGCTGAAGCTTTCTTT TRBD1 TRBV10-2 few TRBJ1-1
CSARIIAGAPDTQYF TGCAGTGCTAGAATTATAGCGGGAGCCCCAGATACGCAGTATTTT TRBD2 TRBV20-1 NA TRBJ2-3
CASRGLITYEQYF TGTGCCAGCAGGGGACTTATAACCTACGAGCAGTACTTC NA TRBV6-5 many TRBJ2-7
CASRGDASSPLHF TGTGCCAGCCGGGGGGACGCCAGTTCACCCCTCCACTTT NA TRBV6-6 NA TRBJ1-6
CASSSGTGVYEQYF TGTGCCAGCAGTTCCGGGACAGGGGTCTACGAGCAGTACTTC TRBD1 TRBV6-2/TRBV6-3 few TRBJ2-7
CASSSPPGLVFF TGTGCCAGCAGTTCCCCGCCGGGACTTGTGTTCTTC NA TRBV27 many TRBJ2-1
CSASGFEQFF TGCAGTGCTAGCGGGTTTGAGCAGTTCTTC NA TRBV20-1 many TRBJ2-1
CASSQDRTSGGADTQYF TGCGCCAGCAGCCAAGATAGGACTAGCGGGGGGGCGGATACGCAGTATTTT TRBD2 TRBV4-3 many TRBJ2-3
CSVERGRGHYGYTF TGCAGCGTTGAAAGGGGGCGCGGCCACTATGGCTACACCTTC TRBD1 TRBV29-1 few TRBJ1-2
CASSDYLRTDTDTQYF TGTGCCAGCAGTGATTATTTGCGGACCGACACAGATACGCAGTATTTT NA TRBV25-1 many TRBJ2-3
CASSQEPGGTYEQYF TGTGCCAGCAGCCAAGAGCCAGGGGGAACCTACGAGCAGTACTTC TRBD1 TRBV3-1 many TRBJ2-7
CASSPREGAGELFF TGTGCCAGCAGCCCCCGGGAGGGGGCCGGGGAGCTGTTTTTT TRBD2 TRBV5-4 few TRBJ2-2
CASSLGDRGGYTF TGTGCCAGCAGCTTAGGAGACAGAGGAGGCTACACCTTC NA TRBV7-8 many TRBJ1-2
CASRPPLAGANEQYF TGTGCCAGCAGACCACCCCTAGCGGGAGCCAACGAGCAGTACTTC TRBD2 TRBV12-3/TRBV12-4 NA TRBJ2-7
CASDRRGGGGLEQYF TGTGCCAGCGACCGACGAGGGGGGGGAGGCCTCGAGCAGTACTTC NA TRBV5-6 once TRBJ2-7